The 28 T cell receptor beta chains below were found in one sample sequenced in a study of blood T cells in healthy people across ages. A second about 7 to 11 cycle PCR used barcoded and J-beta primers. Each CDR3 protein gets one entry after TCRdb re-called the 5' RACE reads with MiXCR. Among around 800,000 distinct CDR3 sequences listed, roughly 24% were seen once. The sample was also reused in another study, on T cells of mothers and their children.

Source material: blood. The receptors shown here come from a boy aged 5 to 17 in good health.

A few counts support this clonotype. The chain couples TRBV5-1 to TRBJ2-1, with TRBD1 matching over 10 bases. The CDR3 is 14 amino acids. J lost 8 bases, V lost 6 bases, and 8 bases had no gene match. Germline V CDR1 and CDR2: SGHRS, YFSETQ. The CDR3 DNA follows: TGCGCCAGCACAATCGGGACAGGGGCCGATGAGCAGTTCTTC. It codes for CASTIGTGADEQFF. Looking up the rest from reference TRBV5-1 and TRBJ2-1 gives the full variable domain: KAGVTQTPRYLIKTRGQQVTLSCSPISGHRSVSWYQQTPGQGLQFLFEYFSETQRNKGNFPGRFSGRQFSNSRSEMNVSTLELGDSALYLCASTIGTGADEQFFGPGTRLTVL.

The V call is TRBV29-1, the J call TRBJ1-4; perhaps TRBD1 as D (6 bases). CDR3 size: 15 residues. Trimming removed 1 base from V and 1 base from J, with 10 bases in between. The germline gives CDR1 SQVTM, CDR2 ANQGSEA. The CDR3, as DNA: TGCAGCGTTGAAGGGGGGCGGGAAACTAATGAAAAACTGTTTTTT. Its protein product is CSVEGGRETNEKLFF.

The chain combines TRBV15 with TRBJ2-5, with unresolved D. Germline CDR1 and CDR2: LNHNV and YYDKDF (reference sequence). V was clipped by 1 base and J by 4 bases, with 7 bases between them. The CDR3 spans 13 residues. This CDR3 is CATSRGGSETQYF. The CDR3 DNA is TGTGCCACCAGCAGAGGAGGTTCAGAGACCCAGTACTTC.

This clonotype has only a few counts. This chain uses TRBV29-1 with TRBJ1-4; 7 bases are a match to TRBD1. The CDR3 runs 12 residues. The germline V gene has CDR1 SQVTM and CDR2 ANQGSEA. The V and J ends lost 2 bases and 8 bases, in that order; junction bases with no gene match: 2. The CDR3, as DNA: TGCAGCGTTGAATCAGGGGGGGAAAAACTGTTTTTT. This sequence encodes CSVESGGEKLFF. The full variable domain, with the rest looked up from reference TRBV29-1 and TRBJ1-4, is SAVISQKPSRDICQRGTSLTIQCQVDSQVTMMFWYRQQPGQSLTLIATANQGSEATYESGFVIDKFPISRPNLTFSTLTVSNMSPEDSSIYLCSVESGGEKLFFGSGTQLSVL.

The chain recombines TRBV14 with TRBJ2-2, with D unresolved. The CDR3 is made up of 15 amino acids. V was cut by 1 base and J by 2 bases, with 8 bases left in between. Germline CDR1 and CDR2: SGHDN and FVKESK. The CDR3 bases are TGTGCCAGCAGCCAAGCGGTGGCTAACACCGGGGAGCTGTTTTTT. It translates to CASSQAVANTGELFF.

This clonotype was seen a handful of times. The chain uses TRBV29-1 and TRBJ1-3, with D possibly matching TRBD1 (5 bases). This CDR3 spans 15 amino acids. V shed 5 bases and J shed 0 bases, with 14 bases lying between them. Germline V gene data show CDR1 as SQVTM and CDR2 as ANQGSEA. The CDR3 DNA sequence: TGCAGCGTTCGGGGCGGTACGAGCTCTGGAAACACCATATATTTT. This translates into CSVRGGTSSGNTIYF.

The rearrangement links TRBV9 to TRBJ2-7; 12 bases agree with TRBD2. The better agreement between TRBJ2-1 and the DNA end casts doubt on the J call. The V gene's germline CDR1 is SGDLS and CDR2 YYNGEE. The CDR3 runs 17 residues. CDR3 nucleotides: TGTGCCAGCAGCGCTCCTCTAGCGGGGGGGTCCTACAATGAGCAGTTCTTC. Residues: CASSAPLAGGSYNEQFF.

The CDR3 region has the DNA TGTGCCAGCAGCGTAGTCGGGCGGGGCAGGGAGACCCAGTACTTC. The encoded protein is CASSVVGRGRETQYF. The chain links TRBV9 to TRBJ2-5; a weak D match, TRBD2 (6 bases). Trimming stripped 0 bases from V and 5 bases from J, with 14 bases between. Germline V gene sequence: CDR1 SGDLS, CDR2 YYNGEE. This CDR3 spans 15 amino acids.

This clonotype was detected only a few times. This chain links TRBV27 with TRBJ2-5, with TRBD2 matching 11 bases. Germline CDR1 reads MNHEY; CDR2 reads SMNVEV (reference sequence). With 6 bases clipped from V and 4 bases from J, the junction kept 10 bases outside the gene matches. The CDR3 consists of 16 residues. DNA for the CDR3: TGTGCCAGCAGCCCTAGCGGGACTAGCGGATTAGAGACCCAGTACTTC. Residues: CASSPSGTSGLETQYF.

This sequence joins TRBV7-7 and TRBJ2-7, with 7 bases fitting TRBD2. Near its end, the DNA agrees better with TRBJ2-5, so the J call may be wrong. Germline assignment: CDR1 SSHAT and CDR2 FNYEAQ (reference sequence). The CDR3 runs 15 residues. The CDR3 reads CASSLRAGVAGTQYF. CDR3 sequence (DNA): TGTGCCAGCAGCTTAAGGGCGGGGGTCGCGGGGACCCAGTACTTC.

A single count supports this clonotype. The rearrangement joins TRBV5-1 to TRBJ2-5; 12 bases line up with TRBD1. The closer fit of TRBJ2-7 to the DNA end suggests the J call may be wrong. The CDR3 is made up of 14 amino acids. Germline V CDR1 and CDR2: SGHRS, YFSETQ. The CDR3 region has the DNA TGCGCCAGCAGCGGGACAGGGGGCCAATACGAGCAGTACTTC. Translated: CASSGTGGQYEQYF.

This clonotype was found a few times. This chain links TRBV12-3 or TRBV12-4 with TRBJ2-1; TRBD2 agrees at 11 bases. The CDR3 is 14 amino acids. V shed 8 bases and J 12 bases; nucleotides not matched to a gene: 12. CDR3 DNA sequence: TGTGCCAGCGGAAAAGGCCTAGCGGGGGGTAGGCAGTTCTTC. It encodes CASGKGLAGGRQFF.

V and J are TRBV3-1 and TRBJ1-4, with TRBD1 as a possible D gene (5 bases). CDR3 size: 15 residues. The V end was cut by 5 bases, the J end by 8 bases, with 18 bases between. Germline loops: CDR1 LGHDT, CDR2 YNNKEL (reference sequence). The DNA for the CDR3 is TGTGCCAGCAGCTATGACCAGGGTAATGGCGAAAAACTGTTTTTT. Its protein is CASSYDQGNGEKLFF.

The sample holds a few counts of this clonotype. The CDR3 is CASSNGALGDTQYF. The CDR3 bases are TGTGCCAGCAGTAACGGGGCGCTGGGGGATACGCAGTATTTT. This rearrangement joins TRBV6-5 to TRBJ2-3; tentatively, D is TRBD1 or TRBD2 (5 bases each). The CDR3 consists of 14 residues. Per germline, CDR1 MNHEY and CDR2 SVGAGI. V was trimmed by 5 bases and J by 6 bases, leaving 15 bases between them.

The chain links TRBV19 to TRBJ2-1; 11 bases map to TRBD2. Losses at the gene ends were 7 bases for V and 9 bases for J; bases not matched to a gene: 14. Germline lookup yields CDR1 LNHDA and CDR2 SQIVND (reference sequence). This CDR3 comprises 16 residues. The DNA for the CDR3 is TGTGCCAGTACCTCATATCTAGCGGGGGGAACGGGTGAGCAGTTCTTC. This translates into CASTSYLAGGTGEQFF.

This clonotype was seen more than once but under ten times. The CDR3 nucleotides read TGTGCCAGCAGCGCGGTAGGCAGAAGAGGCACTGAAGCTTTCTTT. Translating it yields CASSAVGRRGTEAFF. J is TRBJ1-1 and V is TRBV9; no firm D call. Germline loops: CDR1 SGDLS, CDR2 YYNGEE. Trimming shortened V by 3 bases and J by 4 bases, and 16 bases separated the two germline ends. The CDR3 runs 15 residues.

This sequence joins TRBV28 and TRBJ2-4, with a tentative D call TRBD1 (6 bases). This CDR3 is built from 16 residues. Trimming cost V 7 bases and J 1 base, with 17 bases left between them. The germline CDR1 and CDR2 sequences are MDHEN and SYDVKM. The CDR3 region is CASTPGQRWAKNIQYF. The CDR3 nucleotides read TGTGCCAGCACCCCAGGACAGCGATGGGCCAAAAACATTCAGTACTTC.

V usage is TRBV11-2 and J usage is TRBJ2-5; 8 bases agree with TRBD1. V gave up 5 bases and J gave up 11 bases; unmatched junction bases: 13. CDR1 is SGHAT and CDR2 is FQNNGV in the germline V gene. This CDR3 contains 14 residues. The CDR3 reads CASSPRTGSNGQYF. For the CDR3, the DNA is TGTGCCAGCAGCCCCCGGACAGGGTCCAACGGGCAGTACTTC.

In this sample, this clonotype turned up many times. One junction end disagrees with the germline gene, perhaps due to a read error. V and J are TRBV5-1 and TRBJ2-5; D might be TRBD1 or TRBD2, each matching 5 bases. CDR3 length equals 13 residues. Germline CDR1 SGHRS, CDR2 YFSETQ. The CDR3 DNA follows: TGTGCCAGCAGCCCGGGACCCCAAGAGACCCAGTACTTC. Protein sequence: CASSPGPQETQYF.

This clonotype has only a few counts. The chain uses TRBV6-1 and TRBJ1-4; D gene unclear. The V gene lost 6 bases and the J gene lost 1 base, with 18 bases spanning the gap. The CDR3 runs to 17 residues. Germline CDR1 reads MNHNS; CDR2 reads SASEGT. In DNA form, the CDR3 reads TGTGCCAGCAGCTTCGATGGAAACCGCGGAACTAATGAAAAACTGTTTTTT. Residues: CASSFDGNRGTNEKLFF.

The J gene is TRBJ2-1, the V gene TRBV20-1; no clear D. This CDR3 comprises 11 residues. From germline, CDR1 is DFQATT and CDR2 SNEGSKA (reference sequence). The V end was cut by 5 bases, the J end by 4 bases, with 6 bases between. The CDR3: CSAPAYNEQFF. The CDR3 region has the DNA TGCAGTGCTCCGGCGTACAATGAGCAGTTCTTC.

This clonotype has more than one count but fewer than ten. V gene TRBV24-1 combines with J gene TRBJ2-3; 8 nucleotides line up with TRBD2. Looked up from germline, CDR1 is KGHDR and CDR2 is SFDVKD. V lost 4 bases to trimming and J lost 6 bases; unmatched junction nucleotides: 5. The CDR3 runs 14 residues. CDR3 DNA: TGTGCCACCAGTGACCCCGGGACTAGTGATACGCAGTATTTT. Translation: CATSDPGTSDTQYF.

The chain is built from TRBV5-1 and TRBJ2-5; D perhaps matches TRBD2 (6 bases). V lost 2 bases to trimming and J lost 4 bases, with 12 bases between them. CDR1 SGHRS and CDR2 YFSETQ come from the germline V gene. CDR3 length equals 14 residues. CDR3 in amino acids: CASSFLAPAETQYF. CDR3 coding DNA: TGCGCCAGCAGCTTTCTAGCGCCCGCAGAGACCCAGTACTTC.

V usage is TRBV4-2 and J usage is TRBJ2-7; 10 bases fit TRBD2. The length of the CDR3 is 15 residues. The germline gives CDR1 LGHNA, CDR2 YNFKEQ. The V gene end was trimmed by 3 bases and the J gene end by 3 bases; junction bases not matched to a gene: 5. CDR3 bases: TGTGCCAGCAGCCACGGACTAGCGGCCGGCTACGAGCAGTACTTC. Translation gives CASSHGLAAGYEQYF.

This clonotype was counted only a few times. The CDR3 region is CASSLSGRASNEKLFF. For the CDR3, the DNA is TGCGCCAGCAGCCTATCCGGACGGGCCTCTAATGAAAAACTGTTTTTT. V is TRBV5-1 and J is TRBJ1-4; D ambiguous. From germline, CDR1 is SGHRS and CDR2 YFSETQ. Trimming shortened V by 4 bases and J by 3 bases, and 16 bases separated the two germline ends. The CDR3 extends over 16 amino acids.

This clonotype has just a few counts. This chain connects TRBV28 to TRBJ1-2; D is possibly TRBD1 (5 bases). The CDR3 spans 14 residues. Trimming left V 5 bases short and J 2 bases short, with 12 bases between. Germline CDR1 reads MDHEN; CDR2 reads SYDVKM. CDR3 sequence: CASSAGHDNYGYTF. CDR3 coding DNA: TGTGCCAGCAGTGCCGGACATGACAACTATGGCTACACCTTC.

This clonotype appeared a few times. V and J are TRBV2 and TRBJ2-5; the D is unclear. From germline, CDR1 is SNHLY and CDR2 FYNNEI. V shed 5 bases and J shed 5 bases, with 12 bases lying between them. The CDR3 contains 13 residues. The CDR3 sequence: CASSFTDEETQYF. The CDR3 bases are TGTGCCAGCAGTTTTACAGATGAGGAGACCCAGTACTTC.

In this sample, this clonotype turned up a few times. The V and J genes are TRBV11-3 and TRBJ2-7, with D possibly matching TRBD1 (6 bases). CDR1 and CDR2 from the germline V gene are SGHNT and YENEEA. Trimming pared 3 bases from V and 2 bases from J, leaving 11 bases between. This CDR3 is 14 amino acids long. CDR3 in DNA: TGTGCCAGCAGCTTCTCGGGGACACCCTACGAGCAGTACTTC. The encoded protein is CASSFSGTPYEQYF.